The rows below give T cell receptor beta chains drawn from one sample of a study of pediatric ulcerative colitis. The data were produced by immunoSEQ multiplex PCR, yet TCRdb's version contains in-frame clones alone and is incomplete. The table shows 25,000 to 35,000 clones, with 82% occurring only once. Input material: blood. Receptors originate from a boy aged 5 to 17 with severe ulcerative colitis. The CDR3 runs from the conserved cysteine through the conserved F or W. D genes are given only for firm matches. A row's size may be missing; if present it is once, few, many or a size class.

-	TRBV10-1	TRBJ2-7	once	CASARTLSYEQYF	TGCGCCAGCGCTCGGACACTCTCCTACGAGCAGTACTTC
TRBD2	TRBV6-6	TRBJ2-3	-	CASRGTSGGTDTQYF	TGTGCCAGCCGGGGGACTAGCGGGGGGACAGATACGCAGTATTTT
-	TRBV28	TRBJ1-2	-	CATREGDYGYTF	TGTGCCACCCGGGAAGGGGACTATGGCTACACCTTC
TRBD1	TRBV9	TRBJ1-4	-	CASSVGGTGYNEKLFF	TGTGCCAGCAGCGTGGGAGGGACAGGGTATAATGAAAAACTGTTTTTT
-	TRBV7-2	TRBJ2-1	-	CASSLESGEQFF	TGTGCCAGCAGCTTAGAGTCCGGGGAGCAGTTCTTC
TRBD2	TRBV30	TRBJ2-2	-	CAWSRGLAAGELFF	TGTGCCTGGTCAAGGGGACTAGCGGCCGGGGAGCTGTTTTTT
-	TRBV27	TRBJ2-1	-	CASSPRTVQGNEQFF	TGTGCCAGCAGTCCCCGGACCGTCCAGGGCAATGAGCAGTTCTTC
-	TRBV11-2	TRBJ2-7	-	CASSPGEESYEQYF	TGTGCCAGCAGCCCGGGGGAGGAGTCCTACGAGCAGTACTTC
-	TRBV2	TRBJ1-3	-	CASSWTLSSGNTIYF	TGTGCCAGCAGCTGGACATTATCCTCTGGAAACACCATATATTTT
-	TRBV6-1	TRBJ1-1	-	CASRAGRGWDTEAFF	TGTGCCAGCAGGGCAGGCCGCGGGTGGGACACTGAAGCTTTCTTT
-	TRBV5-6	TRBJ2-7	-	CASSPERVGKDEQYF	TGTGCCAGCAGTCCGGAACGGGTCGGGAAGGACGAGCAGTACTTC
-	TRBV10-3	TRBJ1-1	few	CAISESPGKNTEAFF	TGTGCCATCAGTGAGTCGCCAGGAAAGAACACTGAAGCTTTCTTT
TRBD1	TRBV18	TRBJ1-2	-	CASSRDRGPGGYTF	TGTGCCAGCTCAAGGGACAGGGGCCCGGGGGGCTACACCTTC
-	TRBV5-4	TRBJ2-2	-	CASSRGRELFF	TGTGCCAGCAGCCGGGGGCGGGAGCTGTTTTTT
-	TRBV5-1	TRBJ2-7	-	CASSLGPVGGAYEQYF	TGCGCCAGCAGCCTCGGACCGGTCGGCGGAGCGTACGAGCAGTACTTC
-	TRBV7-8	TRBJ1-5	-	CASSRSGVQPQHF	TGTGCCAGCAGCCGGAGTGGTGTCCAGCCCCAGCATTTT
TRBD1	TRBV2	TRBJ1-1	-	CASSRTGVVGTEAFF	TGTGCCAGCAGTAGGACAGGGGTGGTTGGCACTGAAGCTTTCTTT
TRBD2	TRBV5-1	TRBJ2-5	-	CASSGSPAGGQETQYF	TGCGCCAGCAGCGGCAGCCCAGCGGGGGGGCAAGAGACCCAGTACTTC
-	TRBV5-1	TRBJ2-3	-	CASSLGGPDTQYF	TGCGCCAGCAGCCTAGGTGGGCCAGATACGCAGTATTTT
-	TRBV7-8	TRBJ1-4	-	CASSLRPGNEKLFF	TGTGCCAGCAGCTTAAGACCGGGGAATGAAAAACTGTTTTTT
-	TRBV7-8	TRBJ2-7	-	CASSLGFSFVAYEQYF	TGTGCCAGCAGCTTAGGTTTCAGTTTTGTTGCCTACGAGCAGTACTTC
-	TRBV5-5	TRBJ1-1	-	CASSDHPLGGEAFF	TGTGCCAGCAGCGACCATCCACTTGGGGGGGAAGCTTTCTTT
TRBD2	TRBV7-3	TRBJ2-5	-	CASSLSGGVQETQYF	TGTGCCAGCAGCCTAAGCGGGGGGGTGCAAGAGACCCAGTACTTC
TRBD2	TRBV9	TRBJ2-1	-	CASSVGVAGTTNEQFF	TGTGCCAGCAGCGTAGGAGTGGCGGGGACTACTAATGAGCAGTTCTTC
-	TRBV9	TRBJ1-1	-	CASSVGGMNTEAFF	TGTGCCAGCAGCGTAGGGGGGATGAACACTGAAGCTTTCTTT
TRBD1	TRBV4-3	TRBJ2-7	-	CASSQARTGAYEQYF	TGCGCCAGCAGCCAGGCCAGGACAGGGGCCTACGAGCAGTACTTC
-	TRBV7-7	TRBJ2-2	-	CASSPGSTGTGELFF	TGTGCTAGCAGCCCCGGATCCACGGGCACCGGGGAGCTGTTTTTT
-	TRBV6-6	TRBJ1-1	-	CASRPLRVVTEAFF	TGTGCCAGCAGGCCTCTCAGGGTAGTCACTGAAGCTTTCTTT
-	TRBV11-2	TRBJ1-1	-	CASSHRRGEAFF	TGTGCCAGCAGCCACCGACGGGGGGAAGCTTTCTTT
-	TRBV30	TRBJ2-4	-	CAWGRDINIQYF	TGTGCCTGGGGTAGGGACATAAACATTCAGTACTTC
TRBD1	TRBV2	TRBJ1-1	-	CASSFRDSNTEAFF	TGTGCCAGCAGTTTCCGGGACAGCAACACTGAAGCTTTCTTT
-	TRBV6-5	TRBJ1-1	-	CASSNPGPRSTEAFF	TGTGCCAGCAGTAACCCGGGACCCCGGAGCACTGAAGCTTTCTTT
-	TRBV14	TRBJ1-2	-	CASSQSGRANYGYTF	TGTGCCAGCAGCCAATCGGGACGGGCAAACTATGGCTACACCTTC
-	TRBV30	TRBJ1-5	-	CAWAQGTRGQPQHF	TGTGCCTGGGCCCAGGGGACGCGCGGACAGCCCCAGCATTTT
-	TRBV6-1	TRBJ1-4	-	CASSETGRLALFF	TGTGCCAGCAGTGAAACAGGACGTTTAGCACTGTTTTTT
-	TRBV6-1	TRBJ1-4	once	CASSQGPNEKLFF	TGTGCCAGCAGTCAGGGACCTAATGAAAAACTGTTTTTT
-	TRBV7-2	TRBJ2-1	-	CASSYELDEQFF	TGTGCCAGCAGCTACGAACTCGATGAGCAGTTCTTC
TRBD2	TRBV25-1	TRBJ2-1	-	CASSASLAGGNKQFF	TGTGCCAGCAGTGCCTCACTAGCGGGGGGAAACAAGCAGTTCTTC
-	TRBV11-2	TRBJ1-4	-	CASSPPGRGEKLFF	TGTGCCAGCAGCCCCCCGGGGCGGGGTGAAAAACTGTTTTTT
-	TRBV27	TRBJ1-6	-	CASSLGALGTSPLHF	TGTGCCAGCAGTTTGGGGGCCCTGGGAACTTCACCCCTCCACTTT
-	TRBV12-5	TRBJ1-1	few	CASGTNTEAFF	TGTGCTAGTGGAACAAACACTGAAGCTTTCTTT
-	TRBV7-9	TRBJ1-1	few	CASSLDVLTDRNTEAFF	TGTGCCAGCAGCTTAGACGTTTTGACAGACCGGAACACTGAAGCTTTCTTT
TRBD2	TRBV7-9	TRBJ2-1	-	CASSSPPPSGGFYNEQFF	TGTGCCAGCAGCTCCCCCCCACCGAGCGGGGGCTTTTACAATGAGCAGTTCTTC
TRBD1	TRBV9	TRBJ1-4	-	CASSAVYGGGAGEKLFF	TGTGCCAGCAGCGCTGTTTATGGAGGGGGCGCGGGTGAAAAACTGTTTTTT
-	TRBV2	TRBJ1-6	-	CASSDGSVNSPLHF	TGTGCCAGCAGTGATGGGTCAGTTAATTCACCCCTCCACTTT